Each of the 22 T cell receptor beta chains below was sequenced from the same sample in a study of T cell repertoires in cytomegalovirus infection. TCRdb reprocessed the reads via MiXCR and lists one record per CDR3 protein. The data hold over 100,000 distinct CDR3 sequences, with under 30% observed a single time. No antigens are known for them. Sequencing used CD8+ T cells from cultured PBMCs, obtained from culture after CMV antigen stimulation. The receptors shown here come from a human donor in good health (CMV status not recorded). Some clones in this sample may be carry-over from other donors' samples.

This chain joins TRBV4-1 and TRBJ1-1; D not resolved. V lost 3 bases and J lost 8, with 16 bases in between. The CDR3 consists of 14 residues. Germline CDR1 and CDR2: MGHRA and YSYEKL. The CDR3 DNA reads TGCGCCAGCAGCCACCTGGACTCCCGGGCGGAAGCTTTCTTT. Translating gives CASSHLDSRAEAFF.

The chain has TRBV11-1 and TRBJ2-1; D may be TRBD2 (6 bases). CDR1 and CDR2 from the germline V gene are SGHAT and FQDESV (reference sequence). Trimming shortened V by 6 bases and J by 7 bases, and 19 bases separated the two germline ends. This CDR3 has 15 residues. The CDR3 region is CASSPGVGSRNEQFF. The CDR3 nucleotides read TGTGCCAGCAGTCCGGGGGTCGGCAGCCGAAATGAGCAGTTCTTC.

V and J are TRBV6-6 and TRBJ2-3; D unresolved. The CDR3 contains 18 residues. In germline, CDR1 is MNHNY, CDR2 SVGAGI (reference sequence). With 2 bases removed from V and 0 bases from J, the gap between germline ends came to 18 bases. This chain's CDR3 is CASSYTPWEIASTDTQYF. The CDR3 DNA reads TGTGCCAGCAGTTACACCCCTTGGGAAATTGCTAGCACAGATACGCAGTATTTT.

Only a few counts were recorded for this clonotype. The chain couples TRBV29-1 to TRBJ2-5; 7 nucleotides match TRBD2. There are 16 residues in the CDR3. V dropped 0 bases and J dropped 2; count of bases not matched to a gene: 9. Germline lookup yields CDR1 SQVTM and CDR2 ANQGSEA. The CDR3 coding sequence is TGCAGCGTTGAAGATCCCCCAGCGGGGTGGCAAGAGACCCAGTACTTC. Its translation: CSVEDPPAGWQETQYF.

Here the CDR3 DNA reads TGTGCCAGCAGCTTCAACAGGATCAATTCACCCCTCCACTTT. Translating it yields CASSFNRINSPLHF. V and J are TRBV7-9 and TRBJ1-6; TRBD1 is a possible D gene (5 bases). Germline V gene lookup returns CDR1 SEHNR and CDR2 FQNEAQ (reference sequence). Trimming removed 3 bases from V and 7 bases from J, with 10 bases in between. The CDR3 extends over 14 amino acids.

In its sample, this clonotype was seen many times. This sequence joins TRBV12-3 or TRBV12-4 and TRBJ2-2; D perhaps matches TRBD2 (6 bases). Trimming shortened V by 8 bases and J by 6 bases, and 19 bases separated the two germline ends. This CDR3 is built from 15 residues. Here the CDR3 DNA reads TGTGCCAGCGGGCAAGCTGGAGGGGTGGCCGGGGAGCTGTTTTTT. Translated: CASGQAGGVAGELFF.

The chain uses TRBV7-9 and TRBJ2-3, with 9 positions matching TRBD2. In germline, CDR1 is SEHNR, CDR2 FQNEAQ (reference sequence). The CDR3 is made up of 15 amino acids. The V segment lost 1 base and the J segment 3 bases; nucleotides outside the gene matches: 2. The DNA of the CDR3 is TGTGCCAGCAGCTTAGAAGCGGGGGGTACAGATACGCAGTATTTT. Translating it yields CASSLEAGGTDTQYF.

This clonotype came up a few times. The chain links TRBV12-3 or TRBV12-4 to TRBJ2-7; TRBD1 is a possible D gene (5 bases). Trimming shortened V by 5 bases and J by 4 bases, and 12 bases separated the two germline ends. The CDR3 extends over 13 amino acids. The CDR3 reads CASSLGHPYEQYF. The CDR3 coding sequence is TGTGCCAGCAGTCTTGGACACCCTTACGAGCAGTACTTC.

The chain is built from TRBV27 and TRBJ2-2; D may be TRBD2 (6 bases). The CDR3 is 14 amino acids. Deletions cut 3 bases from V and 6 bases from J, with 11 bases between. The germline CDR1 and CDR2 sequences are MNHEY and SMNVEV (reference sequence). The CDR3: CASSFTGLAGELFF. The CDR3 nucleotides read TGTGCCAGCAGTTTCACGGGACTCGCCGGGGAGCTGTTTTTT.

This clonotype occurred many times. This chain links TRBV6-5 with TRBJ1-2; no clear D gene. Deletions cut 5 bases from V and 6 bases from J, with 19 bases between. The CDR3 contains 15 residues. Germline V gene data show CDR1 as MNHEY and CDR2 as SVGAGI. The CDR3 DNA is TGTGCCAGCAGTCCAATTCCTAGACAACCCCATGGCTACACCTTC. Translating gives CASSPIPRQPHGYTF.

The V call is TRBV2, the J call TRBJ2-3, with 10 positions matching TRBD1. The CDR3 runs 15 residues. Germline CDR1 is SNHLY and CDR2 is FYNNEI. Trimming cost V 5 bases and J 0 bases; bases outside gene matches: 2. DNA of the CDR3: TGTGCCAGCAGTAGACAGGGGGCTAGCACAGATACGCAGTATTTT. Encoded protein: CASSRQGASTDTQYF.

The genes are TRBV27 and TRBJ1-1, with D possibly being TRBD1 (5 bases). V lost 10 bases and J 4 bases, leaving 13 bases between the germline ends. CDR3 length: 12 residues. Germline CDR1 is MNHEY and CDR2 is SMNVEV (reference sequence). CDR3 loop: CATKRGGTEAFF. CDR3 sequence (DNA): TGTGCCACCAAGCGGGGGGGCACTGAAGCTTTCTTT.

This clonotype has a count of ten or more. This chain connects TRBV4-2 to TRBJ2-7; 8 bases fit TRBD1. Trimming took 1 base from V and 4 from J; bases not matched to a gene: 6. This CDR3 is 15 amino acids long. In germline, CDR1 is LGHNA, CDR2 YNFKEQ. This CDR3 is CASSQGDRREYEQYF. In DNA form, the CDR3 reads TGTGCCAGCAGCCAAGGGGACAGGCGGGAATACGAGCAGTACTTC.

This clonotype was detected many times. The chain employs TRBV20-1 and TRBJ1-5; the D is unclear. The CDR3 sequence is 16 residues long. Between the trimmed V and J ends, which lost 0 bases and 0 bases, there was a span of 12 bases. The germline V gene encodes CDR1 DFQATT and CDR2 SNEGSKA (reference sequence). The CDR3 here is CSAREGPIISNQPQHF. The CDR3 bases are TGCAGTGCTAGAGAAGGACCGATTATTAGCAATCAGCCCCAGCATTTT.

Many counts were recorded for this clonotype. The rearrangement joins TRBV27 to TRBJ1-1; D call uncertain. V was shortened by 0 bases and J by 0 bases, with 5 bases between the two germline ends. Per the germline V gene, CDR1 is MNHEY and CDR2 is SMNVEV (reference sequence). The CDR3 spans 14 residues. CDR3 region: CASSLSIMNTEAFF. The CDR3 coding sequence is TGTGCCAGCAGTTTATCGATCATGAACACTGAAGCTTTCTTT.

CDR3 loop: CASSFGGDEAFF. The CDR3 DNA follows: TGTGCCAGCAGTTTCGGTGGGGATGAAGCTTTCTTT. The V and J genes are TRBV27 and TRBJ1-1, with no clear D. The CDR3 is made up of 12 amino acids. V lost 3 bases to trimming and J lost 7 bases, with 9 bases between them. Germline V gene lookup returns CDR1 MNHEY and CDR2 SMNVEV (reference sequence).

In this sample, this clonotype turned up a few times. V is TRBV19 and J is TRBJ2-5, with 10 bases lining up with TRBD2. The CDR3 contains 15 residues. V was pared by 3 bases and J by 5 bases, with 6 bases of the junction left unmatched. Looked up from germline, CDR1 is LNHDA and CDR2 is SQIVND (reference sequence). CDR3 residues: CASSISSGGRETQYF. CDR3 sequence (DNA): TGTGCCAGTAGTATCTCTAGCGGGGGTCGGGAGACCCAGTACTTC.

The rearrangement uses TRBV5-1 and TRBJ2-7; D not resolved. The CDR3 is 13 residues long. The germline gives CDR1 SGHRS, CDR2 YFSETQ. The V end lost 0 bases, the J end lost 2 bases, and 6 bases lay between the germline ends. The CDR3 nucleotides are TGCGCCAGCAGCTTGGCCTACCCCTACGAGCAGTACTTC. This translates into CASSLAYPYEQYF.

This clonotype was detected a few times. The V call is TRBV7-6, the J call TRBJ1-3; 7 bases fit TRBD1. Per the germline V gene, CDR1 is SGHVS and CDR2 is FNYEAQ. V lost 5 bases and J lost 7; bases outside the gene matches: 8. This CDR3 has 14 amino acids. As DNA, the CDR3 is TGTGCCAGCAGCGACAGGGCAGGGGGTAACACCATATATTTT. Translating gives CASSDRAGGNTIYF.

This clonotype has just a few counts. J is TRBJ1-2 and V is TRBV20-1; the D gene is possibly TRBD1 (6 bases). The CDR3 length is 16 residues. Germline lookup yields CDR1 DFQATT and CDR2 SNEGSKA (reference sequence). With 5 bases removed from V and 4 bases from J, the gap between germline ends came to 23 bases. The CDR3 region has the DNA TGCAGTGCTCCCCGAGGGGGTGCTTCTCTTATCTATGGCTACACCTTC. It encodes CSAPRGGASLIYGYTF.

This clonotype was observed a few times. The rearrangement uses TRBV6-1 and TRBJ2-5, with 9 bases identical to TRBD1. Germline CDR1 reads MNHNS; CDR2 reads SASEGT. This CDR3 contains 15 residues. Unmatched junction bases numbered 4, after V lost 0 bases and J lost 5 bases. CDR3 bases: TGTGCCAGCAGTGAAGCAAGGACAGGGGCCGAGACCCAGTACTTC. It is translated as CASSEARTGAETQYF.

This chain connects TRBV7-6 to TRBJ1-2; 7 bases agree with TRBD1. Germline values: CDR1 SGHVS, CDR2 FNYEAQ. The ends lost 4 bases at V and 7 bases at J; junction bases unmatched: 6. The CDR3 runs to 13 residues. CDR3 in DNA: TGTGCCAGCAGCTCCTATGACAGGGTTGGCTACACCTTC. Protein sequence: CASSSYDRVGYTF.